This T cell receptor (beta chain) comes out of a study of cytomegalovirus exposure and HLA in healthy donors. Study conclusions and caveats: In all likelihood, a cluster of highly shared sequence variants was a sequencing artifact.

This clone was seen a handful of times. Its antigen is undetermined. The PCR ran on 60 Vbeta and 13 Jbeta primers. The table came from immunoSEQ multiplex PCR; TCRdb's copy has only in-frame clones and leaves some out. The sample includes 65,000 to 100,000 clones, roughly 74% seen only once; the top ten take 2% to 2.5%. Germline lookup yields CDR1 KGHSH and CDR2 LQKENI. The length of the CDR3 is 15 residues. V lost 3 bases, J lost 2 bases, and 4 bases stayed unmatched. J is TRBJ2-7 and V is TRBV18, with 10 bases fitting TRBD2. Sequencing input: PBMCs. This receptor was obtained from a man aged 40-55 years in good health and CMV-seronegative. CDR3 in amino acids: CASSPGTSDTYEQYF. In DNA form, the CDR3 reads TGTGCCAGCTCACCCGGGACTAGCGACACCTACGAGCAGTACTTC.